This TCR beta chain originates from a study of T cell changes during pregnancy in multiple sclerosis. Trimming removed 4 bases from V and 0 bases from J; junction bases left unmatched: 6. The CDR3 contains 17 residues. Germline V gives CDR1 LNHDA, CDR2 SQIVND (reference sequence). The repertoire was sequenced with immunoSEQ multiplex PCR; TCRdb's copy has only in-frame clones and lacks some. The sample shows approximately 87,000 clones, around nine tenths of them seen only once. This TCR came from a female donor with multiple sclerosis, enrolled in a pregnancy study. The V call is TRBV19, the J call TRBJ2-1; 10 nucleotides agree with TRBD2. Material: CD4+ T cells from peripheral blood mononuclear cells, obtained in the second trimester of pregnancy. The CDR3 reads CASSKGLASSSYNEQFF. The CDR3 DNA is TGTGCCAGTAGTAAGGGACTAGCGTCGAGCTCCTACAATGAGCAGTTCTTC.